Listed here are 18 T cell receptor beta chains from one sample, sequenced in a study of CDR3 diversity in severe acne. TCRdb processed the PCR reads anew with MiXCR; each CDR3 protein has one entry. The sample has fewer than 90,000 distinct CDR3 sequences; about 53% are singletons. The sequenced material came from blood. Receptor source: a male donor with severe acne vulgaris.

This clonotype was seen many times. The chain recombines TRBV7-4 with TRBJ1-5, with D maybe TRBD1 (5 bases). CDR1 and CDR2 (germline): SGHVT, SQSDAQ. This CDR3 is built from 16 residues. V dropped 1 base and J dropped 5 bases, with 15 bases sitting between them. In DNA form, the CDR3 reads TGTGCCAGCAGCTTAGGAAGGCAGGGAAGGTATCAGCCCCAGCATTTT. Residues: CASSLGRQGRYQPQHF.

This clonotype was observed many times. The rearrangement links TRBV6-5 to TRBJ2-7, with no clear D. Germline V CDR1 and CDR2: MNHEY, SVGAGI. The CDR3 loop spans 14 amino acids. V lost 6 bases and J lost 4, with 16 bases in between. The CDR3 DNA reads TGTGCCAGCAGAGTACCGACCGACGGGTACGAGCAGTACTTC. Translation gives CASRVPTDGYEQYF.

This clonotype was seen a handful of times. V and J are TRBV7-9 and TRBJ1-2; 8 bases are shared with TRBD1. The germline gives CDR1 SEHNR, CDR2 FQNEAQ (reference sequence). Losses at the gene ends were 5 bases for V and 1 base for J; bases not matched to a gene: 21. The CDR3 covers 20 residues. CDR3 bases: TGTGCCAGCAGCCCCCCGGATCCGTTGGGACAGGCGTCCTTTAACTATGGCTACACCTTC. Residues: CASSPPDPLGQASFNYGYTF.

This chain connects TRBV28 to TRBJ1-1; 8 bases fit TRBD1. The CDR3 totals 14 residues. Trimming at V came to 2 bases and at J to 5 bases, leaving 4 bases not matched to a gene. The germline V gene has CDR1 MDHEN and CDR2 SYDVKM. CDR3 residues: CASSLRTGKTEAFF. DNA of the CDR3: TGTGCCAGCAGTTTACGGACAGGGAAAACTGAAGCTTTCTTT.

V and J are TRBV15 and TRBJ1-6; D uncertain. CDR3 size: 14 residues. Germline V CDR1 and CDR2: LNHNV, YYDKDF (reference sequence). V lost 5 bases, J lost 8 bases, and 13 bases lay in between. The CDR3 is CATSGRAGDSPLHF. CDR3 nucleotide sequence: TGTGCCACCAGCGGAAGGGCTGGAGATTCACCCCTCCACTTT.

The chain recombines TRBV25-1 with TRBJ2-3; TRBD1 is a possible D gene (6 bases). Trimming left V 5 bases short and J 1 base short, with 13 bases between. Germline V lookup: CDR1 MGHDK, CDR2 SYGVNS. The CDR3 contains 15 residues. CDR3: CASSRKGDGTDTQYF. CDR3 DNA sequence: TGTGCCAGCAGTCGGAAGGGGGACGGCACAGATACGCAGTATTTT.

The DNA of the CDR3 is TGTGCCACCAGTGAAAGGGGACTAGCATCAGAGACCCAGTACTTC. Translating it yields CATSERGLASETQYF. The rearrangement uses TRBV24-1 and TRBJ2-5, with 9 bases that match TRBD2. The V gene's germline CDR1 is KGHDR and CDR2 SFDVKD. The CDR3 runs 15 residues. Trimming cost V 4 bases and J 4 bases; bases outside gene matches: 6.

The J gene is TRBJ1-3, the V gene TRBV7-9; 7 bases are shared with TRBD1. Germline V lookup: CDR1 SEHNR, CDR2 FQNEAQ (reference sequence). Trimming at V came to 0 bases and at J to 8 bases, leaving 13 bases not matched to a gene. The CDR3 sequence is 17 residues long. CDR3 sequence (DNA): TGTGCCAGCAGCTTAGCGCAAGGGACAGACTATGGCTACACCATATATTTT. Its protein is CASSLAQGTDYGYTIYF.

As to this clonotype: The germline gene is not matched at one end of the junction; a read error may be the cause. The chain joins TRBV15 to TRBJ2-2; weak D call: TRBD2 (6 bases). The length of the CDR3 is 12 residues. Germline assignment: CDR1 LNHNV and CDR2 YYDKDF (reference sequence). For the CDR3, the DNA is TGTGCCACCTTAGACAACACCGGGGGGCTGTTTTTT. It codes for CATLDNTGGLFF.

The V call is TRBV7-9, the J call TRBJ2-7; D is undetermined. The V end was cut by 6 bases, the J end by 6 bases, with 15 bases between. There are 13 residues in the CDR3. Per germline, CDR1 SEHNR and CDR2 FQNEAQ (reference sequence). The CDR3 protein is CASSSTSGGEQYF. The CDR3 DNA reads as TGTGCCAGCAGTTCCACCTCCGGCGGCGAGCAGTACTTC.

The chain combines TRBV20-1 with TRBJ2-7; 9 bases fit TRBD2. Trimming cost V 2 bases and J 0 bases; bases outside gene matches: 8. The length of the CDR3 is 16 residues. Germline V gene lookup returns CDR1 DFQATT and CDR2 SNEGSKA (reference sequence). The CDR3: CSARRPSGNLSYEQYF. DNA for the CDR3: TGCAGTGCTAGACGGCCTAGCGGGAACCTCTCCTACGAGCAGTACTTC.

The rearrangement uses TRBV7-4 and TRBJ2-7; D ambiguous. The CDR3 runs 16 residues. Trimming cost V 4 bases and J 2 bases, with 18 bases left between them. In germline, CDR1 is SGHVT, CDR2 SQSDAQ. The CDR3, as DNA: TGTGCCAGCAGCTCCCATCAGGACCCCCCTCCCTACGAGCAGTACTTC. This gives the protein CASSSHQDPPPYEQYF.

This clonotype was seen once. The chain combines TRBV2 with TRBJ1-1; the match to TRBD1 covers 9 bases. The CDR3 runs to 16 residues. The V gene end was trimmed by 5 bases and the J gene end by 0 bases; junction bases not matched to a gene: 7. Germline CDR1 and CDR2: SNHLY and FYNNEI. For the CDR3, the DNA is TGTGCCAGCAGTCCGTCGACAGGGGGATTGAACACTGAAGCTTTCTTT. It yields the protein CASSPSTGGLNTEAFF. Together with reference TRBV2 and TRBJ1-1, the CDR3 gives the full variable domain: EPEVTQTPSHQVTQMGQEVILRCVPISNHLYFYWYRQILGQKVEFLVSFYNNEISEKSEIFDDQFSVERPDGSNFTLKIRSTKLEDSAMYFCASSPSTGGLNTEAFFGQGTRLTVV.

This chain joins TRBV4-3 and TRBJ2-2; possibly TRBD2 for D (6 bases). This CDR3 has 16 amino acids. Deletions cut 5 bases from V and 6 bases from J, with 19 bases between. Germline V gene lookup returns CDR1 LGHNA and CDR2 YSLEER. CDR3 coding DNA: TGCGCCAGCAGCTCGGGACTCCCTGTTGAGTCCGGGGAGCTGTTTTTT. Residues: CASSSGLPVESGELFF.

The rearrangement uses TRBV5-4 and TRBJ1-2, with D unresolved. The CDR3 is 14 residues long. The V and J ends lost 5 bases and 1 base respectively, with 12 bases between them. Per germline, CDR1 SGHNT and CDR2 YYREEE (reference sequence). In nucleotides, the CDR3 is TGTGCCAGCAGTTTACGGGGAGTTAACTATGGCTACACCTTC. As protein: CASSLRGVNYGYTF. The full variable domain, in which reference TRBV5-4 and TRBJ1-2 provide the parts outside the CDR3, is ETGVTQSPTHLIKTRGQQVTLRCSSQSGHNTVSWYQQALGQGPQFIFQYYREEENGRGNFPPRFSGLQFPNYSSELNVNALELDDSALYLCASSLRGVNYGYTFGSGTRLTVV.

The chain links TRBV7-2 to TRBJ2-7, with D possibly TRBD1 on 5 matching bases. This CDR3 comprises 15 residues. CDR1 and CDR2 (germline): SGHTA, FQGNSA. V lost 4 bases and J 5 bases, leaving 18 bases between the germline ends. The CDR3 coding sequence is TGTGCCAGCAGCTCATGGGGCGGCCGTGGCGACGAGCAGTACTTC. As protein: CASSSWGGRGDEQYF.

The chain carries TRBV29-1 and TRBJ2-2; TRBD2 aligns across 8 bases. The CDR3 sequence is 15 residues long. CDR1 and CDR2 (germline): SQVTM, ANQGSEA. V was pared by 3 bases and J by 4 bases, with 7 bases of the junction left unmatched. CDR3 in DNA: TGCAGCGTTGAGGGACCCGGGAGGGGCACCGGGGAGCTGTTTTTT. This translates into CSVEGPGRGTGELFF.

Only one count was recorded for this clonotype. A much larger clone is a single base away; this may be a read error. This chain connects TRBV2 to TRBJ2-1, with 9 bases that match TRBD2. Losses at the gene ends were 10 bases for V and 7 bases for J; bases not matched to a gene: 20. Germline lookup yields CDR1 SNHLY and CDR2 FYNNEI. This CDR3 is 17 amino acids long. Written as DNA, the CDR3 is TGTGCCAACTTCTCAAGGCAAGTAAGCGGGAGGAGGAATGAGCAGTTCTTC. Translating it yields CANFSRQVSGRRNEQFF.